This T cell receptor (beta chain) was found in a study of cytomegalovirus exposure and HLA in healthy donors. Study-wide findings and caveats: Highest at DRB1 and lowest at HLA-C, TCR association rates differed among HLA loci in a later analysis.

This CDR3 has 14 residues. Germline loops: CDR1 SEHNR, CDR2 FQNEAQ (reference sequence). Trimming took off 5 bases at V and 3 bases at J, with 14 bases between the two ends. A word on this clone: Its antigen is unidentified.

Primers: 60 Vbeta forward and 13 Jbeta reverse. Clones were sequenced by immunoSEQ multiplex PCR, and TCRdb holds only the in-frame ones, with some missing. Of fewer than 200,000 clones in the sample, over 80% were seen once. The sample taken for sequencing was PBMCs. The TCR comes from a woman in her forties or fifties in good health and CMV-seropositive. This chain uses TRBV7-9 with TRBJ2-7; TRBD1 might be the D (7 bases). In DNA, the CDR3 is TGTGCCAGCAGCCCGCGGGACAGACGCTACGAGCAGTACTTC. Translation: CASSPRDRRYEQYF.